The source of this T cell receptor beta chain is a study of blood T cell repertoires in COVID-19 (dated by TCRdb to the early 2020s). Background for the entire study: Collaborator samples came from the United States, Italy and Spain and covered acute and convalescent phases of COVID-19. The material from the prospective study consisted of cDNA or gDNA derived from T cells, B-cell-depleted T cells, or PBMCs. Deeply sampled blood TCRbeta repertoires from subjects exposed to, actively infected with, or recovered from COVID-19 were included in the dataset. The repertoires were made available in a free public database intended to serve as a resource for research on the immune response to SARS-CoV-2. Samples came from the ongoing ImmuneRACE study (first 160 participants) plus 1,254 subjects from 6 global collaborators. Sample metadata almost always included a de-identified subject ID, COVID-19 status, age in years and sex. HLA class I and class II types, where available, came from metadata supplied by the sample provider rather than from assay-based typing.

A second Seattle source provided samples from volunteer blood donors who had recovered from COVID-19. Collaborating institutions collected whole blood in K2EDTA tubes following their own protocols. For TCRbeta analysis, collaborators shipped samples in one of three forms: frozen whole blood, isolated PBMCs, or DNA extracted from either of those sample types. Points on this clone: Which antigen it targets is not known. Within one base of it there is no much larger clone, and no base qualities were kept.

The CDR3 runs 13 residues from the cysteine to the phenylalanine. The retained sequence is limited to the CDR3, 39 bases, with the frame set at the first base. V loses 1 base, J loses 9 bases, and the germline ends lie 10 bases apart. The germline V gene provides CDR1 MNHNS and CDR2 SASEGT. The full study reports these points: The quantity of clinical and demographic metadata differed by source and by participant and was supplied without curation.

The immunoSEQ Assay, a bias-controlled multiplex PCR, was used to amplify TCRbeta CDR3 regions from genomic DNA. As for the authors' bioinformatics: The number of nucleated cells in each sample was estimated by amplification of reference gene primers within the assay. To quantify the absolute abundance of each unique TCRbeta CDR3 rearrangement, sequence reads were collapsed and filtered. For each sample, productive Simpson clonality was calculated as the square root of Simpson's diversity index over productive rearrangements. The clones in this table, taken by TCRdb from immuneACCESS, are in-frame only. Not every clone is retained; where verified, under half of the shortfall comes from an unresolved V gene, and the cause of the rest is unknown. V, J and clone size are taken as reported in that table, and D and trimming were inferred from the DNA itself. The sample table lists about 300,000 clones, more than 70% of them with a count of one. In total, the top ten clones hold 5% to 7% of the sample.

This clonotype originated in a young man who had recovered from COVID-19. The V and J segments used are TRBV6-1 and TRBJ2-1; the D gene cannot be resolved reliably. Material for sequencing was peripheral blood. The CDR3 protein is CASSEGIELEQFF. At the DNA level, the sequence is TGTGCCAGCAGTGAAGGCATAGAGCTTGAGCAGTTCTTC.